This TCR beta chain was documented in a study of siplizumab effects on memory and regulatory T cells. General observations from the study: The alloreactive clones that mapped to unstimulated subsets made up only a minor fraction. The study found naive T cells seemingly more diverse than memory cells and seemingly major alloresponse contributors. It was not possible to assign a naive or memory phenotype to roughly 75-97% of proliferating CD4+ or CD8+ clones.

The CDR3 is made up of 12 amino acids. Trimming shortened V by 8 bases and J by 7 bases, and 17 bases separated the two germline ends. CDR1 SQVTM and CDR2 ANQGSEA come from the germline V gene. Concerning this clone itself: Its matching antigen is unknown.

Per sample, the assay covered 90,000 to 100,000 TCR templates. The repertoire was sequenced with immunoSEQ multiplex PCR; TCRdb's copy has only in-frame clones and lacks some. The sample gives roughly 120,000 clones, just over 90% of which show up once; 0.6% to 0.8% is in the top ten. The J gene is TRBJ1-2, the V gene TRBV29-1, with D unresolved. The sample was Tregs sorted from blood. The receptor was isolated from a human donor in good health. The CDR3 spells CSSWGVGSGYTF. In DNA, the CDR3 is TGCAGCTCCTGGGGTGTCGGAAGTGGCTACACCTTC. The full variable domain, rest sourced from reference TRBV29-1 and TRBJ1-2, is SAVISQKPSRDICQRGTSLTIQCQVDSQVTMMFWYRQQPGQSLTLIATANQGSEATYESGFVIDKFPISRPNLTFSTLTVSNMSPEDSSIYLCSSWGVGSGYTFGSGTRLTVV.